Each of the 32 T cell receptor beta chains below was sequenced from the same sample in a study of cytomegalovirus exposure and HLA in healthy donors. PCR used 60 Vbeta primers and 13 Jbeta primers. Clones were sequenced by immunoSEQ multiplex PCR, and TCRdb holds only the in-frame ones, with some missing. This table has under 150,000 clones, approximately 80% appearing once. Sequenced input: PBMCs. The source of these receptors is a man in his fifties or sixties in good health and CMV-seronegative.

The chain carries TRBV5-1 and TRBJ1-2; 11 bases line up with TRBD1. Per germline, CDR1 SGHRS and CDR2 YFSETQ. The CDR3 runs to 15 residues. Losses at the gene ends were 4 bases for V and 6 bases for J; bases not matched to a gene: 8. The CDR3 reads CASSTGQGAYDGYTF. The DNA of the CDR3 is TGCGCCAGCAGCACCGGACAGGGGGCATACGATGGCTACACCTTC.

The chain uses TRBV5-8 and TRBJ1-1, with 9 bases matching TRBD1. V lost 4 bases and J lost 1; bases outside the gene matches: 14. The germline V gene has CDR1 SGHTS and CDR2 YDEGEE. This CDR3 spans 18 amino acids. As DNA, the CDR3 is TGTGCCAGCAGCCTCCTCGGGACAGGGTACGGTGAGAACACTGAAGCTTTCTTT. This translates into CASSLLGTGYGENTEAFF.

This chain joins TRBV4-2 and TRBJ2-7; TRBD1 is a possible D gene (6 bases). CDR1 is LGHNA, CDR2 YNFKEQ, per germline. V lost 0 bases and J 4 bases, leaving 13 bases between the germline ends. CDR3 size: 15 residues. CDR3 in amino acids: CASSQEPHREYEQYF. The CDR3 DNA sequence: TGTGCCAGCAGCCAAGAGCCCCACAGGGAGTACGAGCAGTACTTC.

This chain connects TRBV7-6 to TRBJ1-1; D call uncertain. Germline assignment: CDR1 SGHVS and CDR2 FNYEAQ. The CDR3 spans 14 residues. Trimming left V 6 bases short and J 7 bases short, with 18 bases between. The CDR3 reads CASRFSLTRDEAFF. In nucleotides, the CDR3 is TGTGCCAGCAGATTTTCATTAACGCGTGATGAAGCTTTCTTT.

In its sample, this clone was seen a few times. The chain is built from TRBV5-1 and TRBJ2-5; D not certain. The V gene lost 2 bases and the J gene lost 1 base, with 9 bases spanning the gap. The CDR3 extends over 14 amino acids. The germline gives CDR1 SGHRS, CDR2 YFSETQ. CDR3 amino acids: CASSFGRPQETQYF. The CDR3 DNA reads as TGCGCCAGCAGCTTTGGCAGGCCCCAAGAGACCCAGTACTTC.

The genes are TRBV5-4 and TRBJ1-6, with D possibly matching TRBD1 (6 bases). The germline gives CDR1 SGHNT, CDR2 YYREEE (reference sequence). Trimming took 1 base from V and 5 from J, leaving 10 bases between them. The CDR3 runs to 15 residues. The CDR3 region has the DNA TGTGCCAGCAGCTTGATTGGACAGAATAATTCACCCCTCCACTTT. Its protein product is CASSLIGQNNSPLHF.

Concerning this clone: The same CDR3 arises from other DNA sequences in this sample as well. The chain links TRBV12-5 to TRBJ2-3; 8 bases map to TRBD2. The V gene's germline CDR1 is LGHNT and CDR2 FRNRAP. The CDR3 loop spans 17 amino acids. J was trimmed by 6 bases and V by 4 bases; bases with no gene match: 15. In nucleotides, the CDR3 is TGTGCTAGTGGTTCCCTTATAGGAGCGGGAGCGGATGATACGCAGTATTTT. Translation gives CASGSLIGAGADDTQYF.

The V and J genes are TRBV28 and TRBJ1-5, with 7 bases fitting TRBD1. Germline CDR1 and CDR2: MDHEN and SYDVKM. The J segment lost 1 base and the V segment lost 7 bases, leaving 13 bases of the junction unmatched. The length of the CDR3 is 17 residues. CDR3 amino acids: CASTPPSGQRSNQPQHF. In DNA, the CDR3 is TGTGCCAGCACCCCCCCGTCGGGACAGAGGAGCAATCAGCCCCAGCATTTT.

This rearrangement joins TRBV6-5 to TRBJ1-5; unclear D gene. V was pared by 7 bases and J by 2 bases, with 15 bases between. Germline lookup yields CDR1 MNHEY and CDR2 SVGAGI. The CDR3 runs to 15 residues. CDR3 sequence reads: CASKPTPLGNQPQHF. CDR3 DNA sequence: TGTGCCAGCAAACCAACCCCCCTAGGCAATCAGCCCCAGCATTTT.

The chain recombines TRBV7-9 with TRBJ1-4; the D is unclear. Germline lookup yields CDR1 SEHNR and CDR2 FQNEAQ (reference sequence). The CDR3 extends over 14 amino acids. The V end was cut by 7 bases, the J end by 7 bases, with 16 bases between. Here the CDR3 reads CASNADSSGEKLFF. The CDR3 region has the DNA TGTGCCAGCAACGCGGACTCATCAGGTGAAAAACTGTTTTTT. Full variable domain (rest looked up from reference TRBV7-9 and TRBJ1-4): DTGVSQNPRHKITKRGQNVTFRCDPISEHNRLYWYRQTLGQGPEFLTYFQNEAQLEKSRLLSDRFSAERPKGSFSTLEIQRTEQGDSAMYLCASNADSSGEKLFFGSGTQLSVL.

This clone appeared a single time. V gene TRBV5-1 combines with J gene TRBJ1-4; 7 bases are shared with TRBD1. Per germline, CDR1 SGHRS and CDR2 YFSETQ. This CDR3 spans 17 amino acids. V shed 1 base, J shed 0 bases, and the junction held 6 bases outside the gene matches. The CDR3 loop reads CASSLYGTEATNEKLFF. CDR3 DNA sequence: TGCGCCAGCAGCTTGTACGGGACAGAAGCAACTAATGAAAAACTGTTTTTT.

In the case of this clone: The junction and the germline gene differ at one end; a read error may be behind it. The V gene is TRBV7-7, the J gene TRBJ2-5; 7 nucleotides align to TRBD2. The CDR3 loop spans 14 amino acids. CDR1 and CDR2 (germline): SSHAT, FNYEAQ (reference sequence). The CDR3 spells CASSLASGQETQYF. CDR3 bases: TGTGCTAGCAGCTTGGCTAGCGGCCAAGAGACCCAGTACTTC.

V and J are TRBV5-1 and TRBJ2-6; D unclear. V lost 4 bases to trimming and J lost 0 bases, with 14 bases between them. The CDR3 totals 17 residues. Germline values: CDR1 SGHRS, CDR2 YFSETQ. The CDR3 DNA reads TGCGCCAGCAGCACTGACACTCAAATCTCTGGGGCCAACGTCCTGACTTTC. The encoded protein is CASSTDTQISGANVLTF. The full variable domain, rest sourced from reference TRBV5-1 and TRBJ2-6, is KAGVTQTPRYLIKTRGQQVTLSCSPISGHRSVSWYQQTPGQGLQFLFEYFSETQRNKGNFPGRFSGRQFSNSRSEMNVSTLELGDSALYLCASSTDTQISGANVLTFGAGSRLTVL.

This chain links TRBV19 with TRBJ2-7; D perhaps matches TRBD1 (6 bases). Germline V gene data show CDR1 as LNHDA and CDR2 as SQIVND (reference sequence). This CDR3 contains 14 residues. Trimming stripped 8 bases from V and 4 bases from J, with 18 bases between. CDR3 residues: CASSKGVGLYEQYF. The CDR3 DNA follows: TGTGCCAGTTCCAAGGGGGTAGGCCTTTACGAGCAGTACTTC.

In DNA form, the CDR3 reads TGTGCCAGCAGTTTTTTGGGGCTAGCGGGAGGGCCGGCCGGGGAGCTGTTTTTT. This gives the protein CASSFLGLAGGPAGELFF. The chain has TRBV27 and TRBJ2-2; the match to TRBD2 covers 12 bases. Germline V CDR1 and CDR2: MNHEY, SMNVEV (reference sequence). The CDR3 loop spans 18 amino acids. With 3 bases clipped from V and 6 bases from J, the junction kept 11 bases outside the gene matches.

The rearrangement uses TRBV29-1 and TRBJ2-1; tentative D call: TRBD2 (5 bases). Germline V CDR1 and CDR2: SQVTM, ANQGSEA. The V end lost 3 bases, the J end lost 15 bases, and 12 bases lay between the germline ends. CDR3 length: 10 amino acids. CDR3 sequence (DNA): TGCAGCGTTGAGACGGGGAGTCGGTTCTTC. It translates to CSVETGSRFF.

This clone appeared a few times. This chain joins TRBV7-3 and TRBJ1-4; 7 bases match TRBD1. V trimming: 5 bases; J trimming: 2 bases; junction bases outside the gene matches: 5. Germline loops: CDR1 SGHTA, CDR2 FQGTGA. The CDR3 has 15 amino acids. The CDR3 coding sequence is TGTGCCAGCAGCCCCCAGGGGGGCACTAATGAAAAACTGTTTTTT. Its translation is CASSPQGGTNEKLFF.

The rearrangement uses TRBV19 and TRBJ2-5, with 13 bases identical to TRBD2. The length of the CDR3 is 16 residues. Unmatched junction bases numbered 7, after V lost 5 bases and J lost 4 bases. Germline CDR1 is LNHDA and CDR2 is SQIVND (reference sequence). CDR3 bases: TGTGCCAGTAGTTCGACGGGACTAGCGGGGCCAGAGACCCAGTACTTC. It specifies CASSSTGLAGPETQYF. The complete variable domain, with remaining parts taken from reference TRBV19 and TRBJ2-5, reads DGGITQSPKYLFRKEGQNVTLSCEQNLNHDAMYWYRQDPGQGLRLIYYSQIVNDFQKGDIAEGYSVSREKKESFPLTVTSAQKNPTAFYLCASSSTGLAGPETQYFGPGTRLLVL.

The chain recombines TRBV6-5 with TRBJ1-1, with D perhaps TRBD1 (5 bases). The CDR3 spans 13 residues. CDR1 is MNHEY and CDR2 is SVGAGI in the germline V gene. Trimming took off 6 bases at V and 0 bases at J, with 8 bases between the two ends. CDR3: CASRTVMNTEAFF. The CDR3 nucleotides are TGTGCCAGCAGGACAGTTATGAACACTGAAGCTTTCTTT.

This CDR3 reads CASTDTNTEAFF. For the CDR3, the DNA is TGTGCCAGCACGGACACGAACACTGAAGCTTTCTTT. This chain joins TRBV11-3 and TRBJ1-1, with a weak D call TRBD1 (5 bases). CDR1 is SGHNT and CDR2 is YENEEA in the germline V gene. The CDR3 totals 12 residues. Trimming left V 7 bases short and J 1 base short, with 7 bases between. Together with reference TRBV11-3 and TRBJ1-1, the CDR3 gives the full variable domain: EAGVVQSPRYKIIEKKQPVAFWCNPISGHNTLYWYLQNLGQGPELLIRYENEEAVDDSQLPKDRFSAERLKGVDSTLKIQPAELGDSAVYLCASTDTNTEAFFGQGTRLTVV.

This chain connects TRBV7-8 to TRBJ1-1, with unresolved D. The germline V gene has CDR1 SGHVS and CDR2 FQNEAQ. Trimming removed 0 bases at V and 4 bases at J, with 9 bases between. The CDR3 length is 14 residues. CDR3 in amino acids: CASSLAEEGTEAFF. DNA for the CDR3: TGTGCCAGCAGCTTAGCGGAGGAGGGCACTGAAGCTTTCTTT.

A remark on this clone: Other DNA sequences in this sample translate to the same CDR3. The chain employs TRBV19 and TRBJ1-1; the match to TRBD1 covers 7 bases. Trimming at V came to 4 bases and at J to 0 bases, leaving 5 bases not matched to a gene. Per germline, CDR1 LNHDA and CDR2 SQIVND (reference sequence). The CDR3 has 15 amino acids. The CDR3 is CASSTGQTMNTEAFF. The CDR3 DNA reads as TGTGCCAGTAGTACGGGACAGACCATGAACACTGAAGCTTTCTTT.

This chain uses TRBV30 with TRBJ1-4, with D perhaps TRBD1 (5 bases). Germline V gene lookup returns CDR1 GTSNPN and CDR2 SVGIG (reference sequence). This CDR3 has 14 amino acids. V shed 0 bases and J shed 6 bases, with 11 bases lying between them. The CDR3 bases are TGTGCCTGGAGTGTACTGCAGGGCGATGAAAAACTGTTTTTT. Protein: CAWSVLQGDEKLFF.

The CDR3 bases are TGTGCCAGCAGCTTAGAGGGGGCAGATACGCAGTATTTT. Its translation: CASSLEGADTQYF. The chain joins TRBV7-6 to TRBJ2-3, with D maybe TRBD1 (6 bases). Deletions cut 1 base from V and 4 bases from J, with 6 bases between. Germline values: CDR1 SGHVS, CDR2 FNYEAQ. This CDR3 has 13 residues.

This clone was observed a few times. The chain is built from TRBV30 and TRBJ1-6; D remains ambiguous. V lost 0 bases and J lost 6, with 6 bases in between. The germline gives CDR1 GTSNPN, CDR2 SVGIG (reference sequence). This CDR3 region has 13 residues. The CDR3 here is CAWSVRGNSPLHF. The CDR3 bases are TGTGCCTGGAGTGTACGCGGTAATTCACCCCTCCACTTT.

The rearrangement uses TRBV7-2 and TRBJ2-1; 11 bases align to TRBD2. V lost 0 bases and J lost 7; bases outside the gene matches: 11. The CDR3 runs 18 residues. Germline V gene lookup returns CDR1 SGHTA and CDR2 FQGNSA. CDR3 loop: CASSLAPLLAGVGNEQFF. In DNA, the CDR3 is TGTGCCAGCAGCTTAGCCCCTCTACTAGCGGGAGTTGGAAATGAGCAGTTCTTC. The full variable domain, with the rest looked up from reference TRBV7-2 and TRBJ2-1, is GAGVSQSPSNKVTEKGKDVELRCDPISGHTALYWYRQSLGQGLEFLIYFQGNSAPDKSGLPSDRFSAERTGGSVSTLTIQRTQQEDSAVYLCASSLAPLLAGVGNEQFFGPGTRLTVL.

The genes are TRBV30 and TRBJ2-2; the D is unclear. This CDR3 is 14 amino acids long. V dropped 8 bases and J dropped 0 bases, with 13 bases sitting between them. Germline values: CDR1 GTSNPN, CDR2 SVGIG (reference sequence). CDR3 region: CARWARPNTGELFF. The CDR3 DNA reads TGTGCCCGTTGGGCGAGACCGAACACCGGGGAGCTGTTTTTT.

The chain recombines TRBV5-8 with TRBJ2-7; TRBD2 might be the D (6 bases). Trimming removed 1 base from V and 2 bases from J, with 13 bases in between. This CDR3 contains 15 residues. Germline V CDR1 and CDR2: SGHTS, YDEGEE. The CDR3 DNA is TGTGCCAGCAGCTTGCGGGCGGGAAGACCCTACGAGCAGTACTTC. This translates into CASSLRAGRPYEQYF.

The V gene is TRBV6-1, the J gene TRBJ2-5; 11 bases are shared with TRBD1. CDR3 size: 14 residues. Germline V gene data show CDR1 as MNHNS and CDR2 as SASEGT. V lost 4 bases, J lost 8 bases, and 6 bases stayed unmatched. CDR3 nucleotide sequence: TGTGCCAGCAGTGTTGGTGGACAGGGGGCAACCCAGTACTTC. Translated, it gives CASSVGGQGATQYF.

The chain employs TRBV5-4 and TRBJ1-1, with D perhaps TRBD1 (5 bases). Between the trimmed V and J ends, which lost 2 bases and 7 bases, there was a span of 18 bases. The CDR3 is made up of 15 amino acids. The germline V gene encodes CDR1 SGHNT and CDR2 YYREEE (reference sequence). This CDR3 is CASSLAGFSRVEAFF. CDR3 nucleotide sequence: TGTGCCAGCAGCTTAGCAGGGTTTAGTAGGGTTGAAGCTTTCTTT.

Here the CDR3 DNA reads TGTGCCAGCAGTGACCCTAGCGGGAACCCATCTTACGAGCAGTACTTC. Protein sequence: CASSDPSGNPSYEQYF. The V gene is TRBV2, the J gene TRBJ2-7; 9 nucleotides agree with TRBD2. Per germline, CDR1 SNHLY and CDR2 FYNNEI. The junction had 10 bases not matched to a gene; V was cut back by 3 bases and J by 4 bases. The CDR3 runs to 16 residues. The entire variable domain, with the rest obtained from reference TRBV2 and TRBJ2-7, is as follows: EPEVTQTPSHQVTQMGQEVILRCVPISNHLYFYWYRQILGQKVEFLVSFYNNEISEKSEIFDDQFSVERPDGSNFTLKIRSTKLEDSAMYFCASSDPSGNPSYEQYFGPGTRLTVT.

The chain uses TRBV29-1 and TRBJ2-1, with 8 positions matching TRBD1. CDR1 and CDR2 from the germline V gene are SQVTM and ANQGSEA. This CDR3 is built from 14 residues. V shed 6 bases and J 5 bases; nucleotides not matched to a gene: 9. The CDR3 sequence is CSVRIEDRDNEQFF. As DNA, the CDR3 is TGCAGCGTCCGGATTGAGGACAGGGACAATGAGCAGTTCTTC.